The clone carrying this T cell receptor beta chain was picked up many times. The record originates from a study of neurological immune-mediated disorders. TCRdb independently ran MiXCR on the 5' RACE reads; one entry per CDR3 protein. The sample gives over 35,000 distinct CDR3 sequences, roughly 13% of which show up once; around 1.3% is in the top ten. Germline V lookup: CDR1 DFQATT, CDR2 SNEGSKA (reference sequence). There are 22 residues in the CDR3. The trim removed 3 bases at V and 5 bases at J, leaving 33 bases unmatched. V and J are TRBV20-1 and TRBJ2-5; 7 nucleotides align to TRBD2. The TCR originated in a female donor in good health. The specimen was PBMCs. The CDR3 region has the DNA TGCAGTGCTAGCCCCTACGGGCTCGAGCTTTCACCGACTAGCAGCCAAGGGGAGACCCAGTACTTC. The encoded protein is CSASPYGLELSPTSSQGETQYF.